This passage covers 5 T cell receptor beta chains from one sample sequenced in a study of T cell changes during pregnancy in multiple sclerosis (dated by TCRdb to between 2018 and 2021). The library was prepared using the immunoSEQ multiplex PCR assay. TCRdb mirrors the immuneACCESS table, restricted to in-frame sequences. Some clones are absent from its copies; in checked studies, under half trace to an unresolved V gene, and the reason for the others is unknown. This sample holds some 28,000 clones; roughly 89% were observed only once. Of the sample, approximately 3.4% is held by the ten largest clones. Sequenced here: CD4+ T cells from peripheral blood mononuclear cells, sampled in the first trimester of pregnancy. These receptors all stem from a female donor in good health, enrolled as a control in a pregnancy study.

The chain combines TRBV4-2 with TRBJ1-1, with a possible D match to TRBD1 (5 bases). There are 14 residues in the CDR3. The V end was cut by 2 bases, the J end by 11 bases, with 18 bases between. The germline CDR1 and CDR2 sequences are LGHNA and YNFKEQ. CDR3: CASSQPSTSRAAFF. CDR3 nucleotide sequence: TGTGCCAGCAGCCAACCCTCAACCAGCAGGGCGGCTTTCTTT.

The chain employs TRBV15 and TRBJ2-3; D is uncertain. Germline V gives CDR1 LNHNV, CDR2 YYDKDF (reference sequence). The CDR3 runs to 14 residues. V was clipped by 0 bases and J by 3 bases, with 7 bases between them. The CDR3 loop reads CATSRDTVTDTQYF. The CDR3 nucleotides read TGTGCCACCAGCAGAGATACTGTGACAGATACGCAGTATTTT.

The chain joins TRBV15 to TRBJ2-2, with a tentative D call TRBD2 (5 bases). This CDR3 region has 15 residues. Trimming removed 6 bases from V and 2 bases from J, with 13 bases in between. CDR1 is LNHNV and CDR2 is YYDKDF in the germline V gene (reference sequence). CDR3 sequence reads: CATRRASDNTGELFF. The DNA of the CDR3 is TGTGCCACCAGGAGGGCGAGCGATAACACCGGGGAGCTGTTTTTT. Based on the CDR3 plus reference TRBV15 and TRBJ2-2, the full variable domain is DAMVIQNPRYQVTQFGKPVTLSCSQTLNHNVMYWYQQKSSQAPKLLFHYYDKDFNNEADTPDNFQSRRPNTSFCFLDIRSPGLGDTAMYLCATRRASDNTGELFFGEGSRLTVL.

The chain employs TRBV11-2 and TRBJ1-6, with TRBD1 matching 7 bases. CDR1 SGHAT and CDR2 FQNNGV come from the germline V gene. The CDR3 sequence is 16 residues long. V lost 6 bases, J lost 12 bases, and 17 bases stayed unmatched. CDR3 coding DNA: TGTGCCAGCAGATCTACCCGACAGGGTAGGTCAGGACCCCTCCACTTT. It yields the protein CASRSTRQGRSGPLHF.

The chain employs TRBV9 and TRBJ1-2, with D unclear. V dropped 4 bases and J dropped 8 bases, with 9 bases sitting between them. Germline V gene lookup returns CDR1 SGDLS and CDR2 YYNGEE. This CDR3 region has 11 residues. As DNA, the CDR3 is TGTGCCAGCAGCTCTCGTGGCGGCTACACCTTC. It is translated as CASSSRGGYTF.